This TCR beta chain was obtained from a study of shared clonotypes between healthy human individuals. Regarding the study as a whole: It was only blood that was sampled, and tissue repertoires likely differ. Represented diversity (both genetic and exposure-history) was limited by the small number of donors.

On this clone: Its target is unknown.

Sequencing was performed with immunoSEQ multiplex PCR; in TCRdb, only in-frame clones are kept and a portion is missing. This table has 730,000 or so clones, approximately 75% appearing once. Germline-derived CDR1 and CDR2 are KGHSH and LQKENI. Trimming cost V 1 base and J 3 bases, with 12 bases left between them. CDR3 length: 16 residues. Sequenced input: memory CD4+ T cells sorted from blood. Subset of the sample: CD45RA-negative fraction. The source is a woman aged 30 to 39 in good health. The genes are TRBV18 and TRBJ1-4; D possibly corresponds to TRBD1 (6 bases). The DNA for the CDR3 is TGTGCCAGCTCACCACAACAGGGAGGCCCTAATGAAAAACTGTTTTTT. Translating gives CASSPQQGGPNEKLFF.